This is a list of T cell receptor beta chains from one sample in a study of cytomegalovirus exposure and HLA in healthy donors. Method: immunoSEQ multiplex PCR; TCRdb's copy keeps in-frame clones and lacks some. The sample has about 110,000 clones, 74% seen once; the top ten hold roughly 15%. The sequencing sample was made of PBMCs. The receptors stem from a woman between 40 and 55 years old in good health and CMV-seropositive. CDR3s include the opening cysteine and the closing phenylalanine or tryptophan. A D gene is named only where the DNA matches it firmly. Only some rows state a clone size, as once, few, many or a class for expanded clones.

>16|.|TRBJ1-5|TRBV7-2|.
CASSLGSSRSNQPQHF
TGTGCCAGCAGCCTCGGGTCTAGCAGAAGCAATCAGCCCCAGCATTTT
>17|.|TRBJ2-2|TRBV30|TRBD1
CAWSVKTGTTNTGELFF
TGTGCCTGGAGTGTCAAGACAGGGACAACGAACACCGGGGAGCTGTTTTTT
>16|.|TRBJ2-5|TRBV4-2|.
CASSQEGRTNQETQYF
TGTGCCAGCAGCCAAGAGGGGCGGACCAACCAAGAGACCCAGTACTTC
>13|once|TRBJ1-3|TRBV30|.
CAWSPLRGNTIYF
TGTGCCTGGAGTCCCCTTCGTGGAAACACCATATATTTT
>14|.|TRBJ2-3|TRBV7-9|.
CASSLLQGPDTQYF
TGTGCCAGCAGCCTCTTACAGGGCCCCGATACGCAGTATTTT
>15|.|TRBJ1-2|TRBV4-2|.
CASSQDIRRPNGYTF
TGTGCCAGCAGCCAAGATATTAGGCGGCCTAATGGCTACACCTTC
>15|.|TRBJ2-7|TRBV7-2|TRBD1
CASSSNTGGGYEQYF
TGTGCCAGCAGCTCAAATACAGGGGGTGGCTACGAGCAGTACTTC
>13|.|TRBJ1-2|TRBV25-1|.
CASSEQEYYGYTF
TGTGCCAGCAGTGAACAGGAATACTATGGCTACACCTTC
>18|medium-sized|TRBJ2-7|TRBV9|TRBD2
CASSPTGTSGGGAYEQYF
TGTGCCAGCAGCCCGACCGGGACTAGCGGGGGGGGAGCCTACGAGCAGTACTTC
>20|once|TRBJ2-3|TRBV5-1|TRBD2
CASSLGLAGGLRSYTDTQYF
TGCGCCAGCAGCTTGGGGCTAGCGGGGGGGCTTAGATCCTACACAGATACGCAGTATTTT
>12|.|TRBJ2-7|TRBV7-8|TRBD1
CASSSYRGEQYF
TGTGCCAGCAGCTCGTACAGGGGGGAGCAGTACTTC
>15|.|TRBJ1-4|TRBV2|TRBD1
CASKLLGTGAEKLFF
TGTGCCAGCAAACTCTTAGGGACAGGGGCTGAAAAACTGTTTTTT
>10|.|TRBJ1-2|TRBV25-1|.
CASYSDGYTF
TGTGCCAGCTATTCCGATGGCTACACCTTC
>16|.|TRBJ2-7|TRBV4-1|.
CASSRPWAGCSYEQYF
TGCGCCAGCAGCCGGCCCTGGGCAGGGTGCTCCTACGAGCAGTACTTC
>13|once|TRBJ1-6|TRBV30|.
CAWKRIVNSPLHF
TGTGCATGGAAGCGGATAGTTAATTCACCCCTCCACTTT
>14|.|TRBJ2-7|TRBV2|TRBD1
CASNPGTGDYEQYF
TGTGCCAGCAACCCTGGGACAGGGGACTACGAGCAGTACTTC
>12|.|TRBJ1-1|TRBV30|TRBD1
CAWSYQGAQAFF
TGTGCCTGGTCCTATCAGGGGGCCCAAGCTTTCTTT
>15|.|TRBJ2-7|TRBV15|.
CATSEHSTGTYEQYF
TGTGCCACCAGCGAGCATTCGACAGGGACTTACGAGCAGTACTTC
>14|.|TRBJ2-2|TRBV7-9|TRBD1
CASRQQGADGELFF
TGTGCCAGCAGGCAACAGGGGGCGGACGGGGAGCTGTTTTTT
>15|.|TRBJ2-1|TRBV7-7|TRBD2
CASSPRTSAYNEQFF
TGTGCTAGCAGCCCCCGGACTAGCGCCTACAATGAGCAGTTCTTC
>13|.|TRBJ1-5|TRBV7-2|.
CASSRQSNQPQHF
TGTGCCAGCAGTAGACAGTCCAATCAGCCCCAGCATTTT
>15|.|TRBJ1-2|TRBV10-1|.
CASSESGSWAYGYTF
TGCGCCAGCAGTGAGTCTGGGTCCTGGGCCTATGGCTACACCTTC
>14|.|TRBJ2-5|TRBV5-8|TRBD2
CASSLTSLQETQYF
TGTGCCAGCTCTCTGACTAGCCTTCAAGAGACCCAGTACTTC
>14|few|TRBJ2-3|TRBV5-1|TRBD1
CASSEQGGTDTQYF
TGCGCCAGCAGCGAACAGGGGGGAACAGATACGCAGTATTTT
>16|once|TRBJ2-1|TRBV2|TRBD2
CASSPPTSGGNNEQFF
TGTGCCAGCAGCCCACCGACTAGCGGGGGTAACAATGAGCAGTTCTTC
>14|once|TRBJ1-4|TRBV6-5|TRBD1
CASSGQGLREKLFF
TGTGCCAGCAGTGGACAGGGACTGAGGGAAAAACTGTTTTTT
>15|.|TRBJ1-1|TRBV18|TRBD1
CASSPGTGADTEAFF
TGTGCCAGCTCACCAGGGACAGGGGCCGACACTGAAGCTTTCTTT
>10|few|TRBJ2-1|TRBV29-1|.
CSVPGIEQFF
TGCAGCGTTCCCGGGATTGAGCAGTTCTTC
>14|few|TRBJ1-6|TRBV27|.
CASSFRAGNSPLHF
TGTGCCAGCAGTTTCCGGGCAGGGAATTCACCCCTCCACTTT
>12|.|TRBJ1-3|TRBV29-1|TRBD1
CSVTTGENTIYF
TGCAGCGTTACCACAGGGGAAAACACCATATATTTT